Below, 4 T cell receptor beta chains from the same sample are listed, as sequenced in a study of shared clonotypes between healthy human individuals. Profiling relied on immunoSEQ multiplex PCR, and the TCRdb table lists in-frame clones only, not all of them. The sample records about 980,000 clones, less than 85% being singletons. The sample consisted of memory CD4+ T cells sorted from blood. The subset is: CD45RA-negative fraction. The receptor source for this set is a man aged 18 to 29 in good health.

The J gene is TRBJ1-2, the V gene TRBV6-5, with 9 positions matching TRBD1. V was pared by 6 bases and J by 2 bases, with 7 bases of the junction left unmatched. CDR1 is MNHEY, CDR2 SVGAGI, per germline. The CDR3 runs to 15 residues. The chain's CDR3 is CASRHGQGTNYGYTF. CDR3 sequence (DNA): TGTGCCAGCAGGCATGGACAGGGGACCAACTATGGCTACACCTTC.

As DNA, the CDR3 is TGTGCCAGCAGCTTCCCAGGACTAGCGGGTCGCACAGATACGCAGTATTTT. As protein: CASSFPGLAGRTDTQYF. This sequence joins TRBV11-2 and TRBJ2-3, with 11 bases matching TRBD2. Germline V gives CDR1 SGHAT, CDR2 FQNNGV. With 3 bases clipped from V and 1 base from J, the junction kept 6 bases outside the gene matches. This CDR3 has 17 residues.

In regard to this clone: A much larger clone lies a single base off, so this may be a read error. The chain has TRBV5-1 and TRBJ2-2, with unresolved D. The V gene lost 0 bases and the J gene lost 3 bases, with 9 bases spanning the gap. Germline V lookup: CDR1 SGHRS, CDR2 YFSETQ. The CDR3 totals 15 residues. The CDR3 loop reads CASSLDQIDTGELFF. DNA for the CDR3: TGCGCCAGCAGCTTGGACCAGATAGACACCGGGGAGCTGTTTTTT.

The gene calls are TRBV30 and TRBJ1-2; D unresolved. CDR1 GTSNPN and CDR2 SVGIG come from the germline V gene (reference sequence). Trimming left V 2 bases short and J 4 bases short, with 14 bases between. The CDR3 has 14 residues. CDR3: CAWSTGGSTYGYTF. CDR3 sequence (DNA): TGTGCCTGGAGTACGGGAGGCTCGACCTATGGCTACACCTTC.